The source of this TCR beta chain is a study of blood T cell repertoires in COVID-19. As for the study in general: Donors in the United States, Italy and Spain gave samples during acute or convalescent COVID-19.

TCRdb keeps only in-frame clones here, not all; method: immunoSEQ multiplex PCR. This table holds roughly 240,000 clones, around 88% found once. This CDR3 comprises 16 residues. Per the germline V gene, CDR1 is LGHDT and CDR2 is YNNKEL (reference sequence). V lost 5 bases to trimming and J lost 3 bases; unmatched junction nucleotides: 10. The sequence was collected from a woman aged 30 to 39 who had recovered from COVID-19. This chain uses TRBV3-1 (or the pseudogene TRBV3-2) with TRBJ2-3, with 8 nucleotides matching TRBD2. Source material: peripheral blood. DNA for the CDR3: TGTGCCAGCAGCACCACCGGGGGGGTTCGTACAGATACGCAGTATTTT. This sequence encodes CASSTTGGVRTDTQYF.